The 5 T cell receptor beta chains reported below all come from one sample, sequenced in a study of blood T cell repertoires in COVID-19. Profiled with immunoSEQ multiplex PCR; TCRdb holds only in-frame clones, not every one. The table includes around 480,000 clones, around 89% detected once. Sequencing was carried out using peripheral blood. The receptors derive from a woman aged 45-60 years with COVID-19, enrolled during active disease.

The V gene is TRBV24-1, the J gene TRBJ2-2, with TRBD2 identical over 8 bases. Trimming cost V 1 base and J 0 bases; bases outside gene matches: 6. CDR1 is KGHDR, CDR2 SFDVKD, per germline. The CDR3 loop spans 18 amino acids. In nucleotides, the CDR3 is TGTGCCACCAGTGATTTTCGGGGGGGAGTTTCGAACACCGGGGAGCTGTTTTTT. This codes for CATSDFRGGVSNTGELFF.

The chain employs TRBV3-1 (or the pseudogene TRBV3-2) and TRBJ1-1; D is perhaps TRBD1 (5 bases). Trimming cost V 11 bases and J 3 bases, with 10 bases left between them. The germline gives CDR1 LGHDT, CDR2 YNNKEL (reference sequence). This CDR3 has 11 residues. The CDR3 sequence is CASRGDTEAFF. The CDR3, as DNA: TGTGCCTCTCGGGGGGACACTGAAGCTTTCTTT.

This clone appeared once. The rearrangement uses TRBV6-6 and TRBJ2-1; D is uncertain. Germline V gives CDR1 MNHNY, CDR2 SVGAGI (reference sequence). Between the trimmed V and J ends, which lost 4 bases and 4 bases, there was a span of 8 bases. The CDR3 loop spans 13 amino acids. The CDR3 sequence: CASSSSTYNEQFF. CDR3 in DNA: TGTGCCAGCAGTTCATCCACATACAATGAGCAGTTCTTC.

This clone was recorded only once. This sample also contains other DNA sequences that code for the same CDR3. CDR3 sequence (DNA): TGTGCCAGCTCTTCAGGGGGTCGAACTGAAGCTTTCTTT. Protein sequence: CASSSGGRTEAFF. The chain has TRBV2 and TRBJ1-1; 7 bases match TRBD1. J lost 5 bases, V lost 8 bases, and 8 bases had no gene match. The CDR3 length is 13 residues. The V gene's germline CDR1 is SNHLY and CDR2 FYNNEI.

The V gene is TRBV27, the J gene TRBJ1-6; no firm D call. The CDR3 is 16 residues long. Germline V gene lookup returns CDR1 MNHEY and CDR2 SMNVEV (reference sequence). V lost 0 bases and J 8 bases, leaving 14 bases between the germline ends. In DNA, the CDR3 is TGTGCCAGCAGTTTATCGCCAGGCCCCAGCCATTCACCCCTCCACTTT. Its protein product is CASSLSPGPSHSPLHF.